The 21 T cell receptor beta chains reported below all come from one sample, sequenced in a study of blood T cell repertoires in COVID-19. TCRdb's copy holds only in-frame clones and misses some; the assay was immunoSEQ multiplex PCR. The table lists about 140,000 clones, about 83% of them singletons. The sample taken for sequencing was peripheral blood. These receptors were obtained from a human donor in a cohort sampled during active COVID-19.

The V and J genes are TRBV2 and TRBJ2-1; D is possibly TRBD2 (5 bases). Germline V lookup: CDR1 SNHLY, CDR2 FYNNEI. The CDR3 totals 14 residues. V was pared by 7 bases and J by 5 bases, with 15 bases between. DNA for the CDR3: TGTGCCAGCAATGGGGAGATAGACAACAATGAGCAGTTCTTC. Amino acid sequence: CASNGEIDNNEQFF.

J is TRBJ1-4 and V is TRBV5-4, with 7 positions matching TRBD1. Germline lookup yields CDR1 SGHNT and CDR2 YYREEE (reference sequence). The CDR3 loop spans 15 amino acids. V was pared by 4 bases and J by 4 bases, with 7 bases of the junction left unmatched. The DNA of the CDR3 is TGTGCCAGCAGCCCACAGGGGAAGAGTAATGAAAAACTGTTTTTT. This encodes CASSPQGKSNEKLFF. The full variable domain, completed using reference TRBV5-4 and TRBJ1-4, is ETGVTQSPTHLIKTRGQQVTLRCSSQSGHNTVSWYQQALGQGPQFIFQYYREEENGRGNFPPRFSGLQFPNYSSELNVNALELDDSALYLCASSPQGKSNEKLFFGSGTQLSVL.

V is TRBV4-3 and J is TRBJ2-7; 10 bases match TRBD1. Trimming cost V 1 base and J 6 bases; bases outside gene matches: 12. Germline V gives CDR1 LGHNA, CDR2 YSLEER. The CDR3 runs to 17 residues. This chain's CDR3 is CASSQVSIPGTGVEQYF. The CDR3 DNA follows: TGCGCCAGCAGCCAAGTTAGCATCCCCGGGACAGGGGTCGAGCAGTACTTC.

CDR3 region: CASSETGGRGNQPQHF. CDR3 nucleotide sequence: TGTGCCAGCAGTGAGACAGGGGGCAGGGGCAATCAGCCCCAGCATTTT. J is TRBJ1-5 and V is TRBV25-1; TRBD1 aligns across 10 bases. Germline V gene lookup returns CDR1 MGHDK and CDR2 SYGVNS. The CDR3 loop spans 16 amino acids. V gave up 3 bases and J gave up 2 bases; unmatched junction bases: 4.

This rearrangement joins TRBV18 to TRBJ2-3, with 14 bases lining up with TRBD2. Unmatched junction bases numbered 9, after V lost 6 bases and J lost 1 base. The CDR3 extends over 18 amino acids. The V gene's germline CDR1 is KGHSH and CDR2 LQKENI. CDR3 sequence (DNA): TGTGCCAGCTCTCCTAAGACTAGCGGGGGGGCCGGCACAGATACGCAGTATTTT. It codes for CASSPKTSGGAGTDTQYF.

The V gene is TRBV7-2, the J gene TRBJ2-5; 10 nucleotides line up with TRBD2. The V gene end was trimmed by 2 bases and the J gene end by 0 bases; junction bases not matched to a gene: 3. Germline V gene sequence: CDR1 SGHTA, CDR2 FQGNSA. The CDR3 is 16 residues long. The CDR3 is CASSLRSGGYQETQYF. The CDR3 DNA follows: TGTGCCAGCAGCTTACGTAGCGGGGGGTACCAAGAGACCCAGTACTTC.

The chain recombines TRBV28 with TRBJ2-2, with TRBD2 as a possible D gene (6 bases). The CDR3 is 15 amino acids. V lost 5 bases and J lost 5, with 15 bases in between. CDR1 and CDR2 from the germline V gene are MDHEN and SYDVKM. For the CDR3, the DNA is TGTGCCAGCAGTCGCCCGGGAGTTTGGACCGGGGAGCTGTTTTTT. Encoded protein: CASSRPGVWTGELFF.

The sample holds a few counts of this clone. The chain carries TRBV7-8 and TRBJ2-2; 8 bases match TRBD1. The germline CDR1 and CDR2 sequences are SGHVS and FQNEAQ. The CDR3 runs 15 residues. The V segment lost 6 bases and the J segment 0 bases; nucleotides outside the gene matches: 3. CDR3 nucleotides: TGTGCCAGCAGGGAGGGACAGGCGAACACCGGGGAGCTGTTTTTT. This gives the protein CASREGQANTGELFF.

This chain links TRBV9 with TRBJ1-5, with D possibly being TRBD1 (5 bases). CDR3 length: 14 amino acids. V dropped 2 bases and J dropped 1 base, with 7 bases sitting between them. The germline V gene encodes CDR1 SGDLS and CDR2 YYNGEE. The CDR3, as DNA: TGTGCCAGCAGCGTCGGGGGAAGCAATCAGCCCCAGCATTTT. This translates into CASSVGGSNQPQHF.

This clone was observed a single time. The chain joins TRBV30 to TRBJ2-7; TRBD1 aligns across 8 bases. The CDR3 spans 13 residues. Germline values: CDR1 GTSNPN, CDR2 SVGIG (reference sequence). J gave up 0 bases and V 8 bases, and 6 bases lay outside the gene matches. The DNA of the CDR3 is TGTGCCGGCTGGGGACAGGACTCCTACGAGCAGTACTTC. This sequence encodes CAGWGQDSYEQYF.

This chain uses TRBV9 with TRBJ2-1, with 14 nucleotides matching TRBD2. CDR1 is SGDLS, CDR2 YYNGEE, per germline. This CDR3 is built from 16 residues. With V trimmed by 0 bases and J by 7 bases, 3 bases remained unmatched. The CDR3 nucleotides are TGTGCCAGCAGCGTAGCTGGACTAGCGGGAGGTAATGAGCAGTTCTTC. Translating gives CASSVAGLAGGNEQFF.

The CDR3 DNA reads TGTGCCAGTAGTATCGGTACAGGGGGCACCCAGTACTTC. Translation: CASSIGTGGTQYF. J is TRBJ2-5 and V is TRBV19, with TRBD1 matching over 9 bases. This CDR3 is 13 amino acids long. The junction had 4 bases not matched to a gene; V was cut back by 3 bases and J by 8 bases. Germline V gene sequence: CDR1 LNHDA, CDR2 SQIVND (reference sequence).

The chain recombines TRBV7-8 with TRBJ1-6; tentatively, D is TRBD1 (5 bases). Germline values: CDR1 SGHVS, CDR2 FQNEAQ. The CDR3 length is 13 residues. V was clipped by 1 base and J by 8 bases, with 6 bases between them. The CDR3 protein is CASSLGGHSPLHF. Written as DNA, the CDR3 is TGTGCCAGCAGCTTAGGGGGCCATTCACCCCTCCACTTT. Full variable domain (missing parts from reference TRBV7-8 and TRBJ1-6): GAGVSQSPRYKVAKRGQDVALRCDPISGHVSLFWYQQALGQGPEFLTYFQNEAQLDKSGLPSDRFFAERPEGSVSTLKIQRTQQEDSAVYLCASSLGGHSPLHFGNGTRLTVT.

V and J are TRBV2 and TRBJ1-2; TRBD1 matches at 9 bases. CDR3 length: 14 residues. Germline-derived CDR1 and CDR2 are SNHLY and FYNNEI. Trimming took 3 bases from V and 5 from J; bases not matched to a gene: 4. The CDR3 region has the DNA TGTGCCAGCAGTGAGACAGGGGGGGGTTATGGCTACACCTTC. It yields the protein CASSETGGGYGYTF.

V is TRBV28 and J is TRBJ1-5, with D tentatively TRBD1 (6 bases). The CDR3 covers 13 residues. Trimming pared 7 bases from V and 6 bases from J, leaving 13 bases between. Germline V gene lookup returns CDR1 MDHEN and CDR2 SYDVKM. CDR3 amino acids: CASNGQGIQPQHF. CDR3 bases: TGTGCCAGCAATGGCCAGGGGATTCAGCCCCAGCATTTT.

This clone has only one observation. The chain employs TRBV9 and TRBJ1-2; D unresolved. Germline V gene sequence: CDR1 SGDLS, CDR2 YYNGEE. The V and J ends lost 3 bases and 3 bases respectively, with 12 bases between them. The length of the CDR3 is 14 residues. The CDR3, as DNA: TGTGCCAGCAGCGGACTAGGGTGGGACTATGGCTACACCTTC. Translating gives CASSGLGWDYGYTF.

This chain connects TRBV19 to TRBJ2-5, with D perhaps TRBD2 (7 bases). V gave up 6 bases and J gave up 3 bases, with 11 bases separating them. Germline V gene data show CDR1 as LNHDA and CDR2 as SQIVND (reference sequence). This CDR3 is 13 amino acids long. The CDR3 is CASRGGGEETQYF. CDR3 DNA: TGTGCCAGTAGAGGCGGGGGCGAAGAGACCCAGTACTTC.

V usage is TRBV4-3 and J usage is TRBJ2-3; 11 nucleotides agree with TRBD2. The J segment lost 4 bases and the V segment lost 4 bases, leaving 22 bases of the junction unmatched. This CDR3 comprises 21 residues. The germline V gene encodes CDR1 LGHNA and CDR2 YSLEER. CDR3 protein: CASSRGVRTVNSGGDADTQYF. The CDR3 DNA sequence: TGCGCCAGCAGCCGGGGCGTTAGGACAGTGAATAGCGGGGGGGATGCAGATACGCAGTATTTT.

The J gene is TRBJ2-7, the V gene TRBV28; 8 nucleotides align to TRBD2. Germline V gives CDR1 MDHEN, CDR2 SYDVKM. V shed 3 bases, J shed 6 bases, and the junction held 13 bases outside the gene matches. The CDR3 has 16 residues. DNA for the CDR3: TGTGCCAGCAGTTTTGACGGGAGGGCCCTCTATCCCGAGCAGTACTTC. Protein product: CASSFDGRALYPEQYF.

The gene calls are TRBV27 and TRBJ2-7; D is possibly TRBD2 (5 bases). The CDR3 is 14 amino acids. Germline CDR1 and CDR2: MNHEY and SMNVEV (reference sequence). With 2 bases removed from V and 2 bases from J, the gap between germline ends came to 10 bases. CDR3 bases: TGTGCCAGCAGTTTAGACTACGGTCCCTACGAGCAGTACTTC. Translating it yields CASSLDYGPYEQYF.

The rearrangement joins TRBV27 to TRBJ2-7, with 8 bases matching TRBD1. V lost 5 bases to trimming and J lost 6 bases; unmatched junction nucleotides: 9. The CDR3 is made up of 14 amino acids. CDR1 MNHEY and CDR2 SMNVEV come from the germline V gene (reference sequence). Here the CDR3 DNA reads TGTGCCAGCAGTATCGGGACAGGCTTCGCCGAGCAGTACTTC. Its translation is CASSIGTGFAEQYF.